The rows below give T cell receptor beta chains drawn from one sample of a study of blood T cell repertoires in COVID-19. Assay used: immunoSEQ multiplex PCR; TCRdb lists only in-frame clones, some missing. The sample carries about 190,000 clones, about 80% recorded once. Input material: peripheral blood. All receptors derive from a man aged 60 to 69 with acute or convalescent COVID-19. CDR3s include the opening cysteine and the closing phenylalanine or tryptophan. D genes are given only for firm matches. Clone size, where shown, is once, few, many, or a class for clones that have expanded.

>NA|NA|TRBJ1-6|TRBV7-2
TGTGCCAGCAGCTTCCGTCCTAGCTCCTATAATTCACCCCTCCACTTT
CASSFRPSSYNSPLHF
>NA|NA|TRBJ2-7|TRBV3-1/TRBV3-2
TGTGCCAGCAGCCACGGGGAGTACGAGCAGTACTTC
CASSHGEYEQYF
>NA|NA|TRBJ2-7|TRBV9
TGTCCCCCCCCGGGAGGAGGGGGAACGTTTGAGCAGTACTTC
CPPPGGGGTFEQYF
>few|NA|TRBJ2-1|TRBV11-2
TGTGCCAGCAGCTTAGGCCGGGGCTCCTACAATGAGCAGTTCTTC
CASSLGRGSYNEQFF
>NA|NA|TRBJ1-1|TRBV6-5
TGTGCCAGCGCAGGGTCCATGAACACTGAAGCTTTCTTT
CASAGSMNTEAFF
>once|TRBD1|TRBJ2-7|TRBV10-3
TGTGCCATCAGTGAAGGACAGGGACACGAGCAGTACTTC
CAISEGQGHEQYF
>NA|TRBD2|TRBJ2-1|TRBV5-1
TGCGCCAGCAGCTTGGCGGGAGGGGGCTCCTACAATGAGCAGTTCTTC
CASSLAGGGSYNEQFF
>NA|NA|TRBJ1-4|TRBV3-1/TRBV3-2
TGTGCCAGCAGCCAAGATCCGGGCGTCAGGGCAGATGAAAAACTGTTTTTT
CASSQDPGVRADEKLFF
>few|NA|TRBJ2-1|TRBV7-2
TGTGCCAGCAGCTTAGAGGGGCGGGGAATTTACAATGAGCAGTTCTTC
CASSLEGRGIYNEQFF
>NA|TRBD1|TRBJ1-2|TRBV7-9
TGTGCCAGCAGCTTACAGGACAGGGGATCTGGCTACACCTTC
CASSLQDRGSGYTF
>NA|NA|TRBJ1-2|TRBV18
TGTGCCAGCTCACCCCGAGGGTCTGGCTACACCTTC
CASSPRGSGYTF
>NA|NA|TRBJ1-1|TRBV3-1/TRBV3-2
TGTGCCAGCAGCCAAACAACGGGCACTGAAGCTTTCTTT
CASSQTTGTEAFF
>NA|TRBD1|TRBJ2-3|TRBV9
TGTGCCAGCAGCGTTACGACGGGACAGTCTCCCTATACGCAGTATTTT
CASSVTTGQSPYTQYF
>NA|NA|TRBJ1-2|TRBV5-1
TGCGCCAGCAGCAACGAGGCAGGGGACTATGGCTACACCTTC
CASSNEAGDYGYTF
>NA|NA|TRBJ1-2|TRBV21-1
TGTGCCAGCAGCAACCGTGTCGGGGCTAACTATGGCTACACCTTC
CASSNRVGANYGYTF
>NA|TRBD1|TRBJ2-1|TRBV10-1
TGCGCCAGCAGTAACGGGACAGGGCGAGCCAATGAGCAGTTCTTC
CASSNGTGRANEQFF
>NA|NA|TRBJ1-2|TRBV4-2
TGTGCCAGCAGCCAGAGGGAGGGTCATGGCTACACCTTC
CASSQREGHGYTF
>NA|TRBD2|TRBJ2-2|TRBV7-3
TGTGCCAGCTCGGCGGGGAGGGCGCAAAACACCGGGGAGCTGTTTTTT
CASSAGRAQNTGELFF
>once|TRBD1|TRBJ1-5|TRBV3-1/TRBV3-2
TGTGCCAGCAGCTTGACAGGGGTTCAGCCCCAGCATTTT
CASSLTGVQPQHF
>NA|NA|TRBJ2-7|TRBV30
TGTGCCCAGTCACCTCAGCGAAGCTACGAGCAGTACTTC
CAQSPQRSYEQYF
>NA|NA|TRBJ2-1|TRBV4-3
TGCGCCAGCAGCCAAGATCGGGAAGCAGAGACCTACAATGAGCAGTTCTTC
CASSQDREAETYNEQFF
>NA|TRBD2|TRBJ2-7|TRBV28
TGTGCCAGCAGTTTATCGTCTAGCGGGAGGCACGAGCAGTACTTC
CASSLSSSGRHEQYF
>once|NA|TRBJ2-7|TRBV28
TGTGCCAGCAGTTTATTGCAGGATCAGCAGTACTTC
CASSLLQDQQYF
>NA|NA|TRBJ1-4|TRBV5-1
TGCGCCAGCAGCCTGACTTCTAGCAGTGAAAAACTGTTTTTT
CASSLTSSSEKLFF
>NA|NA|TRBJ2-7|TRBV12-3/TRBV12-4
TGTGCCAGCAGTTTAGGGGGGCCCCCTCAGTACTTC
CASSLGGPPQYF
>NA|NA|TRBJ1-5|TRBV25-1
TGTGCCAGCAGTGATCCGGGAGATAGCAATCAGCCCCAGCATTTT
CASSDPGDSNQPQHF
>NA|NA|TRBJ1-2|TRBV24-1
TGTGCCACCAGTGACGCGAAGGGGGGGACCCACGCCTATGGCTACACCTTC
CATSDAKGGTHAYGYTF
>few|NA|TRBJ1-2|TRBV12-3/TRBV12-4
TGTGCCAGCAGTGTGACAGCTACGGGCTACACCTTC
CASSVTATGYTF